These T cell receptor beta chains were read from a single sample in a study of shared clonotypes between healthy human individuals. Assay: immunoSEQ multiplex PCR; the TCRdb copy retains only in-frame clones and omits some. Here the sample spans 600,000 to 750,000 clones, roughly 72% being singletons. Sequenced input: memory CD4+ T cells sorted from blood. These receptors all come from a woman between 25 and 40 years old in good health. Each CDR3 is given with its conserved first and last residue. Fields, in order: V gene, J gene, clone size, D gene, CDR3 protein, CDR3 DNA. The D gene is left open where the match is weak. Size values are once, few and many counts, or a class for expanded clones, and some rows have none.

TRBV11-2	TRBJ1-2	NA	TRBD1	CASSNPGQRNYGYTF	TGTGCCAGCAGCAACCCGGGACAGAGAAACTATGGCTACACCTTC
TRBV18	TRBJ1-3	NA	NA	CASSLADSRSGNTIYF	TGTGCCAGCTCACTGGCTGACAGCCGCTCTGGAAACACCATATATTTT
TRBV7-2	TRBJ2-1	many	TRBD1	CASSLSAGGYNEQFF	TGTGCCAGCAGCTTATCGGCAGGGGGCTACAATGAGCAGTTCTTC
TRBV7-8	TRBJ2-1	NA	NA	CASRPGSYNEQFF	TGTGCCAGCAGGCCCGGATCCTACAATGAGCAGTTCTTC
TRBV16	TRBJ1-1	few	TRBD1	CASSQRGTGSGDTEAFF	TGTGCCAGCAGCCAACGGGGGACAGGGTCTGGTGACACTGAAGCTTTCTTT
TRBV6-6	TRBJ2-1	NA	NA	CASSTSGLYNEQFF	TGTGCCAGCAGCACCTCGGGACTTTACAATGAGCAGTTCTTC
TRBV7-2	TRBJ2-1	NA	NA	CASSLSGTSYNEQFF	TGTGCCAGCAGCTTATCCGGGACCTCCTACAATGAGCAGTTCTTC
TRBV5-1	TRBJ2-5	NA	NA	CASSLAATAGETQYF	TGCGCCAGCAGCTTGGCCGCCACCGCGGGGGAGACCCAGTACTTC
TRBV7-2	TRBJ1-5	NA	NA	CASSLREWRLNQPQHF	TGTGCCAGCAGCTTAAGAGAATGGCGCCTCAATCAGCCCCAGCATTTT
TRBV5-1	TRBJ2-2	NA	NA	CATQNGGRTGELFF	TGCGCCACCCAGAATGGGGGAAGGACCGGGGAGCTGTTTTTT
TRBV21-1	TRBJ2-7	NA	NA	CASSKLGTSRLDYEQYF	TGTGCCAGCAGCAAACTCGGGACTAGCAGACTAGACTACGAGCAGTACTTC